Listed here are 27 T cell receptor beta chains from one sample, sequenced in a study of OX40 agonist ivuxolimab in advanced cancers. Repertoires were generated with immunoSEQ multiplex PCR, while TCRdb's copy carries only in-frame clones and drops some. The sample contains more than 65,000 clones, roughly 84% of which appear only once. The source material was CD4+ or CD8+ T cells sorted from blood, sampled in a trial of the OX40 agonist ivuxolimab. The receptor set was obtained from an adult with an advanced solid tumor such as melanoma, head and neck, liver or kidney cancer.

The CDR3: CARSRGVTYEQYF. CDR3 nucleotide sequence: TGTGCCAGATCCCGGGGCGTTACCTACGAGCAGTACTTC. The chain recombines TRBV2 with TRBJ2-7; either TRBD1 or TRBD2 may fit D (5 bases each). CDR1 and CDR2 (germline): SNHLY, FYNNEI. Trimming left V 9 bases short and J 2 bases short, with 14 bases between. CDR3 size: 13 residues.

The CDR3 sequence is CASSPGNTGELFF. CDR3 DNA sequence: TGCGCCAGCAGCCCAGGGAACACCGGGGAGCTGTTTTTT. V usage is TRBV4-1 and J usage is TRBJ2-2; D is uncertain. Trimming left V 4 bases short and J 1 base short, with 4 bases between. The CDR3 loop spans 13 amino acids. The germline gives CDR1 MGHRA, CDR2 YSYEKL.

CDR3 sequence: CAASPLAGDTGELFF. The CDR3 DNA is TGTGCCGCGTCCCCCCTAGCGGGGGACACCGGGGAGCTGTTTTTT. The V and J genes are TRBV10-3 and TRBJ2-2; TRBD2 aligns across 10 bases. Losses at the gene ends were 11 bases for V and 3 bases for J; bases not matched to a gene: 9. This CDR3 region has 15 residues. Germline assignment: CDR1 ENHRY and CDR2 SYGVKD.

The CDR3 nucleotides read TGTGCCAGCAGCTTGTTCCAGGTCTCCTACGAGCAGTACTTC. This sequence encodes CASSLFQVSYEQYF. The chain recombines TRBV5-6 with TRBJ2-7, with no clear D. V lost 1 base to trimming and J lost 0 bases, with 8 bases between them. The germline CDR1 and CDR2 sequences are SGHDT and YYEEEE. This CDR3 has 14 amino acids.

The V call is TRBV2, the J call TRBJ2-5; 7 nucleotides agree with TRBD1. The CDR3 consists of 13 residues. Per the germline V gene, CDR1 is SNHLY and CDR2 is FYNNEI. Trimming cost V 4 bases and J 6 bases; bases outside gene matches: 5. The CDR3, as DNA: TGTGCCAGCAGTGGAACAGGGGAGCAGACCCAGTACTTC. It is translated as CASSGTGEQTQYF.

The chain joins TRBV7-8 to TRBJ1-1; unclear D gene. Germline V gene lookup returns CDR1 SGHVS and CDR2 FQNEAQ. The V end lost 0 bases, the J end lost 6 bases, and 14 bases lay between the germline ends. The CDR3 length is 15 residues. As DNA, the CDR3 is TGTGCCAGCAGCTTAGCGATGGTGGGTTGGGCTGAAGCTTTCTTT. Protein product: CASSLAMVGWAEAFF.

The rearrangement uses TRBV4-3 and TRBJ1-2, with D unclear. Germline V gene lookup returns CDR1 LGHNA and CDR2 YSLEER. This CDR3 has 16 residues. V was cut by 0 bases and J by 1 base, with 12 bases left in between. The CDR3, as DNA: TGCGCCAGCAGCCAAGATGATACAGTGAGTAACTATGGCTACACCTTC. The encoded protein is CASSQDDTVSNYGYTF.

Details on this clone: Other DNA sequences in this sample translate to the same CDR3. The chain combines TRBV10-3 with TRBJ2-5; 9 nucleotides agree with TRBD1. Trimming cost V 6 bases and J 2 bases; bases outside gene matches: 1. Germline loops: CDR1 ENHRY, CDR2 SYGVKD. The CDR3 consists of 13 residues. CDR3 residues: CAISDRGQETQYF. The CDR3 bases are TGTGCCATCAGCGACAGGGGGCAAGAGACCCAGTACTTC.

The chain combines TRBV5-8 with TRBJ1-1; 9 bases agree with TRBD1. The V gene end was trimmed by 3 bases and the J gene end by 0 bases; junction bases not matched to a gene: 6. This CDR3 spans 16 amino acids. Germline CDR1 and CDR2: SGHTS and YDEGEE. CDR3 in amino acids: CASSSYRGQMNTEAFF. The CDR3 DNA is TGTGCCAGCAGCTCTTACAGGGGGCAGATGAACACTGAAGCTTTCTTT.

The chain joins TRBV7-3 to TRBJ2-2; weak D call: TRBD2 (5 bases). Per the germline V gene, CDR1 is SGHTA and CDR2 is FQGTGA. The CDR3 spans 13 residues. V was shortened by 3 bases and J by 4 bases, with 6 bases between the two germline ends. The CDR3 DNA follows: TGTGCCAGCAGCTTCGGACTCACCGGGGAGCTGTTTTTT. Its protein product is CASSFGLTGELFF.

This clone was detected a few times. V and J are TRBV5-1 and TRBJ1-2; a weak D match, TRBD1 (5 bases). The germline V and J ends were trimmed by 2 bases and 4 bases, with 12 bases remaining between them. CDR3 size: 14 residues. Per the germline V gene, CDR1 is SGHRS and CDR2 is YFSETQ. Here the CDR3 DNA reads TGCGCCAGCAGCTTAACGGGACCGAGCTATGGCTACACCTTC. Translated: CASSLTGPSYGYTF. The full variable domain, completed using reference TRBV5-1 and TRBJ1-2, is KAGVTQTPRYLIKTRGQQVTLSCSPISGHRSVSWYQQTPGQGLQFLFEYFSETQRNKGNFPGRFSGRQFSNSRSEMNVSTLELGDSALYLCASSLTGPSYGYTFGSGTRLTVV.

The gene calls are TRBV7-2 and TRBJ1-3, with 7 bases lining up with TRBD1. Germline V gene sequence: CDR1 SGHTA, CDR2 FQGNSA. The V and J ends lost 0 bases and 4 bases, in that order; junction bases with no gene match: 3. The CDR3 loop spans 15 amino acids. CDR3 sequence: CASSLAQGQGNTIYF. The CDR3 bases are TGTGCCAGCAGCTTAGCGCAGGGACAGGGAAACACCATATATTTT.

This rearrangement joins TRBV5-4 to TRBJ2-7; 7 nucleotides agree with TRBD1. The CDR3 length is 17 residues. In germline, CDR1 is SGHNT, CDR2 YYREEE (reference sequence). J gave up 0 bases and V 4 bases, and 13 bases lay outside the gene matches. CDR3 loop: CASSLVPGQQLSYEQYF. For the CDR3, the DNA is TGTGCCAGCAGCCTAGTCCCGGGACAGCAACTCTCCTACGAGCAGTACTTC.

The gene calls are TRBV7-2 and TRBJ1-6, with D uncertain. The CDR3 extends over 16 amino acids. V was clipped by 1 base and J by 9 bases, with 16 bases between them. Germline-derived CDR1 and CDR2 are SGHTA and FQGNSA. The CDR3 nucleotides are TGTGCCAGCAGCTTAGTCCCGACGAATCGGATTTCACCCCTCCACTTT. Protein sequence: CASSLVPTNRISPLHF.

V is TRBV5-4 and J is TRBJ1-3; D is possibly TRBD1 (6 bases). V lost 4 bases, J lost 0 bases, and 17 bases lay in between. The germline V gene encodes CDR1 SGHNT and CDR2 YYREEE (reference sequence). The CDR3 loop spans 17 amino acids. CDR3 sequence reads: CASSLAATGNSGNTIYF. Here the CDR3 DNA reads TGTGCCAGCAGCCTTGCGGCGACAGGCAACTCTGGAAACACCATATATTTT.

Worth noting for this clone: The sample carries other DNA sequences with the same CDR3. CDR3 sequence (DNA): TGTGCCACCAGCAGAGATCCTACAGATACGCAGTATTTT. Amino acid sequence: CATSRDPTDTQYF. The rearrangement links TRBV15 to TRBJ2-3; no reliable D call. The CDR3 is 13 amino acids. V was trimmed by 0 bases and J by 3 bases, leaving 4 bases between them. Per germline, CDR1 LNHNV and CDR2 YYDKDF (reference sequence). Filled out from reference TRBV15 and TRBJ2-3, the complete variable domain reads DAMVIQNPRYQVTQFGKPVTLSCSQTLNHNVMYWYQQKSSQAPKLLFHYYDKDFNNEADTPDNFQSRRPNTSFCFLDIRSPGLGDTAMYLCATSRDPTDTQYFGPGTRLTVL.

V usage is TRBV5-1 and J usage is TRBJ2-1; 10 nucleotides align to TRBD2. The CDR3 is made up of 15 amino acids. The V and J ends lost 4 bases and 3 bases, in that order; junction bases with no gene match: 4. Germline values: CDR1 SGHRS, CDR2 YFSETQ. The CDR3 DNA reads TGCGCCAGCAGCGGTCTAGCGGGGGACTACAATGAGCAGTTCTTC. Translating gives CASSGLAGDYNEQFF.

The gene calls are TRBV4-3 and TRBJ1-3; D is ambiguous. This CDR3 has 13 residues. V dropped 0 bases and J dropped 5 bases, with 5 bases sitting between them. The germline gives CDR1 LGHNA, CDR2 YSLEER. CDR3 in DNA: TGCGCCAGCAGCCAAGACCTTAGAAACACCATATATTTT. This encodes CASSQDLRNTIYF.

V usage is TRBV18 and J usage is TRBJ2-3, with 7 nucleotides matching TRBD2. This CDR3 has 12 amino acids. Germline assignment: CDR1 KGHSH and CDR2 LQKENI. After removal of 3 bases from V and 9 bases from J, the junction contained 3 bases not matched to a gene. CDR3 bases: TGTGCCAGCTCACCGCCGGGAGGAACGCAGTATTTT. Translated: CASSPPGGTQYF. The full variable domain, completed using reference TRBV18 and TRBJ2-3, is NAGVMQNPRHLVRRRGQEARLRCSPMKGHSHVYWYRQLPEEGLKFMVYLQKENIIDESGMPKERFSAEFPKEGPSILRIQQVVRGDSAAYFCASSPPGGTQYFGPGTRLTVL.

J is TRBJ2-1 and V is TRBV6-4, with D uncertain. Germline values: CDR1 MRHNA, CDR2 SNTAGT. This CDR3 spans 15 amino acids. Trimming stripped 3 bases from V and 0 bases from J, with 9 bases between. The CDR3 DNA reads as TGTGCCAGCAGTGAAATCTCGAGCTCCTACAATGAGCAGTTCTTC. As protein: CASSEISSSYNEQFF.

This chain joins TRBV27 and TRBJ2-1; 9 nucleotides align to TRBD1. The V segment lost 5 bases and the J segment 13 bases; nucleotides outside the gene matches: 6. The CDR3 is made up of 12 amino acids. Germline V gene sequence: CDR1 MNHEY, CDR2 SMNVEV (reference sequence). The CDR3 spells CASSRQGDSQFF. In DNA, the CDR3 is TGTGCCAGCAGTCGACAGGGGGATTCACAGTTCTTC.

The chain combines TRBV6-6 with TRBJ1-1; 10 nucleotides align to TRBD1. Germline V lookup: CDR1 MNHNY, CDR2 SVGAGI (reference sequence). The CDR3 consists of 15 residues. V shed 2 bases and J 1 base; nucleotides not matched to a gene: 1. The CDR3 nucleotides read TGTGCCAGCAGTTACGACAGGGGGCCGAACACTGAAGCTTTCTTT. Translation: CASSYDRGPNTEAFF.

The rearrangement joins TRBV5-1 to TRBJ1-4, with a tentative D call TRBD1 (6 bases). CDR3 size: 17 residues. Looked up from germline, CDR1 is SGHRS and CDR2 is YFSETQ. V was cut by 4 bases and J by 8 bases, with 24 bases left in between. The CDR3 nucleotides read TGCGCCAGCAGCCTCCTTCCCCCCTTACAGGGTGGAGAAAAACTGTTTTTT. Encoded protein: CASSLLPPLQGGEKLFF.

The V and J genes are TRBV6-1 and TRBJ1-1; D ambiguous. The CDR3 totals 11 residues. The germline CDR1 and CDR2 sequences are MNHNS and SASEGT. V was trimmed by 6 bases and J by 8 bases, leaving 10 bases between them. CDR3 sequence reads: CASSRHTEAFF. The CDR3 DNA sequence: TGTGCCAGCAGCCGACATACCGAAGCTTTCTTT.

The V call is TRBV5-4, the J call TRBJ1-6; D remains unclear. Per the germline V gene, CDR1 is SGHNT and CDR2 is YYREEE (reference sequence). The CDR3 covers 12 residues. Trimming removed 4 bases at V and 3 bases at J, with 2 bases between. Here the CDR3 reads CASSLYNSPLHF. CDR3 nucleotides: TGTGCCAGCAGCCTCTATAATTCACCCCTCCACTTT.

V is TRBV7-2 and J is TRBJ2-3; weak D call: TRBD1 (6 bases). V was trimmed by 5 bases and J by 0 bases, leaving 21 bases between them. The CDR3 is made up of 18 amino acids. Germline V lookup: CDR1 SGHTA, CDR2 FQGNSA. The CDR3, as DNA: TGTGCCAGCAGCCCCAGACCAGGGGTCCGCTCTAGCACAGATACGCAGTATTTT. Residues: CASSPRPGVRSSTDTQYF. The variable domain in full, with the rest retrieved from reference TRBV7-2 and TRBJ2-3, is GAGVSQSPSNKVTEKGKDVELRCDPISGHTALYWYRQSLGQGLEFLIYFQGNSAPDKSGLPSDRFSAERTGGSVSTLTIQRTQQEDSAVYLCASSPRPGVRSSTDTQYFGPGTRLTVL.

This clone is a singleton in its sample. In DNA form, the CDR3 reads TGTGCCAGCAGTTCACCCCGGGGGCGATCCCCTAGCACAGATACGCAGTATTTT. Translation: CASSSPRGRSPSTDTQYF. The chain couples TRBV7-6 to TRBJ2-3, with D perhaps matching TRBD1 or TRBD2 (6 bases each). With 6 bases removed from V and 0 bases from J, the gap between germline ends came to 22 bases. The CDR3 sequence is 18 residues long. The germline V gene encodes CDR1 SGHVS and CDR2 FNYEAQ.